This T cell receptor (beta chain) was captured by sequencing in a study of OX40 agonist ivuxolimab in advanced cancers. Study summary: With ivuxolimab, an agonistic anti-OX40 (CD134) antibody, patients were treated. Study-level points and caveats: CD4+ and CD8+ T cells in blood underwent clonal expansion by week 6 at 0.1 to 3.0 mg/kg.

Clones were read by immunoSEQ multiplex PCR, and TCRdb kept only the in-frame ones, dropping some. The sample contains more than 70,000 clones, over 75% of which appear only once. The CDR3 loop spans 13 amino acids. V was shortened by 6 bases and J by 7 bases, with 12 bases between the two germline ends. Germline V CDR1 and CDR2: KGHSH, LQKENI. This clone was detected once. Its antigen remains unknown. V gene TRBV18 combines with J gene TRBJ2-2; D remains unclear. Source: CD4+ or CD8+ T cells sorted from blood, taken in a trial of the OX40 agonist ivuxolimab. The origin of this receptor is an adult with an advanced solid tumor such as melanoma, head and neck, liver or kidney cancer. CDR3 residues: CASSPGNDGELFF. The CDR3 DNA reads TGTGCCAGCTCCCCAGGAAATGACGGGGAGCTGTTTTTT.